The clone carrying this T cell receptor beta chain is a singleton in its sample. Enrollees, roughly 18 to 90 years old, lived in about two dozen US areas. This specimen comes from a study of blood T cell repertoires in COVID-19. As for the study in general: Researchers got acute and convalescent COVID-19 samples from the United States, Italy and Spain. Sources were T cells, B-cell-depleted T cells, or PBMCs; the material itself was cDNA or gDNA.

This CDR3 comprises 16 residues. V trimming: 4 bases; J trimming: 4 bases; junction bases outside the gene matches: 10. The germline CDR1 and CDR2 sequences are MDHEN and SYDVKM. Clones were sequenced by immunoSEQ multiplex PCR, and TCRdb holds only the in-frame ones, with some missing. Here the sample spans approximately 300,000 clones, 85% being singletons. The sample was PBMCs or T cells enriched from blood (not recorded which). The TCR sequence derives from a woman aged 25 to 39 who had been exposed to COVID-19. The chain links TRBV28 to TRBJ2-1; 7 bases map to TRBD1. CDR3 protein: CASSSIDRVIYNEQFF. The CDR3 bases are TGTGCCAGCAGTTCTATCGACAGGGTGATATACAATGAGCAGTTCTTC.